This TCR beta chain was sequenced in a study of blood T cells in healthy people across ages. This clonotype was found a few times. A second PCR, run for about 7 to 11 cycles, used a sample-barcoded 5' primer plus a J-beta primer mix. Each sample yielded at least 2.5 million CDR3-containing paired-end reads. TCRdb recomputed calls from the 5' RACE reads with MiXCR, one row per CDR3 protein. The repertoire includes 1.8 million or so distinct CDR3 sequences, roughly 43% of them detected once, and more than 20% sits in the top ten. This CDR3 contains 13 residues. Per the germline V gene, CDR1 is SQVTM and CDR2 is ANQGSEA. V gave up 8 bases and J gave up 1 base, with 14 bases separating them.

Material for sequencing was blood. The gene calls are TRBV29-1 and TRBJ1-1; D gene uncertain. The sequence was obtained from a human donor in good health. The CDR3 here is CSLSSSGNTEAFF. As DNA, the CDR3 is TGCAGCCTCTCGTCCTCCGGGAACACTGAAGCTTTCTTT.